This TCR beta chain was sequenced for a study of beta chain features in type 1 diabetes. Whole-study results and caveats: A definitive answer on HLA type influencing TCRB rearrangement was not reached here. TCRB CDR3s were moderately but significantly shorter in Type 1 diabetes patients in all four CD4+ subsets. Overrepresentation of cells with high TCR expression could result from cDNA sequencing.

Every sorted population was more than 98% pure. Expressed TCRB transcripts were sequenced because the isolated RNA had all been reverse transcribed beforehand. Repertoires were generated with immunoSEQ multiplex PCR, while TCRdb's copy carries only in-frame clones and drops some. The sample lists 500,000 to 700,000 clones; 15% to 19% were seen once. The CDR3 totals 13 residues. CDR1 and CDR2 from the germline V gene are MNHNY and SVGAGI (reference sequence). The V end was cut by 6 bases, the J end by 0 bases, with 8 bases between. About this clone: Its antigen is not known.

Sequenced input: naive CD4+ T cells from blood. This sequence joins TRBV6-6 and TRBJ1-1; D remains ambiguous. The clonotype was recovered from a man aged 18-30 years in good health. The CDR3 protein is CASSRTVNTEAFF. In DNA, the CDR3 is TGTGCCAGCAGCCGGACGGTGAACACTGAAGCTTTCTTT.